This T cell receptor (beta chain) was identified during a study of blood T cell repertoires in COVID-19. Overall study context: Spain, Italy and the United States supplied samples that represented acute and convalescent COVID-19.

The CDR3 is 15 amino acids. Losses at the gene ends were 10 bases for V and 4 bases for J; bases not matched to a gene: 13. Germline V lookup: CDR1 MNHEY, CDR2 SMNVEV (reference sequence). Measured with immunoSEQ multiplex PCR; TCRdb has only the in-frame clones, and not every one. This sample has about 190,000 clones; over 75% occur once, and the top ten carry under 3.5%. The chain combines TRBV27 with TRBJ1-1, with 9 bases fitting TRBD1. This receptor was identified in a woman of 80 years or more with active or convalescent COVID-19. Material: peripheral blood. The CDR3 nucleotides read TGTGCCACCAAATTAACGGGACAGGGATCCACTGAAGCTTTCTTT. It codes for CATKLTGQGSTEAFF.